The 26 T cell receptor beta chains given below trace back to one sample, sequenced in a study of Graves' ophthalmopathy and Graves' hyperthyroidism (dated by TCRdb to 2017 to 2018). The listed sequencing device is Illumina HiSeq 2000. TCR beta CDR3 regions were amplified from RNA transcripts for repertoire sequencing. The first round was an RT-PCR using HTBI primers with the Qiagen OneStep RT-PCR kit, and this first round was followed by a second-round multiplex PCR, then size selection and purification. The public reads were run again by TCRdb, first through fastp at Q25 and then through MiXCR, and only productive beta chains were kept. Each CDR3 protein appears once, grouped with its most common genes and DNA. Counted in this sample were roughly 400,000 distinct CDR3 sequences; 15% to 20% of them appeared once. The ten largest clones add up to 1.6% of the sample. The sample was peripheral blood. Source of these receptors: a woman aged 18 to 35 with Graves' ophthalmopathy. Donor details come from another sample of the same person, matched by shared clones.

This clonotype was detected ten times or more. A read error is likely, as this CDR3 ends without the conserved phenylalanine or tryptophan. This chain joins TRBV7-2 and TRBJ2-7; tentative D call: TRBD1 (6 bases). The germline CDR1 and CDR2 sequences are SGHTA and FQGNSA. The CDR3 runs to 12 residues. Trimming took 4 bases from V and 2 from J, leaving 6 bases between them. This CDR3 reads CASSSGAYEQYL. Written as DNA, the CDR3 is TGTGCCAGCAGCTCAGGGGCCTACGAGCAGTACCTC.

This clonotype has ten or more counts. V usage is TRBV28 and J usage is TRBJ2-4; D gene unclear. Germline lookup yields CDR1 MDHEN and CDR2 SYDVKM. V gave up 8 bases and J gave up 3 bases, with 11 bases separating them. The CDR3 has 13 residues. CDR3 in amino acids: CASGSSFKNIQYF. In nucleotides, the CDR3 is TGTGCCAGCGGCAGTTCCTTCAAAAACATTCAGTACTTC.

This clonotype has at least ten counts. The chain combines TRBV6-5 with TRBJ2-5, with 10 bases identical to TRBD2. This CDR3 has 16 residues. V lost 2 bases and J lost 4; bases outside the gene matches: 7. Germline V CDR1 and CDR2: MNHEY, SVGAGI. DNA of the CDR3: TGTGCCAGCAGTTACAGCGGGGGGGCCGGGCCAGAGACCCAGTACTTC. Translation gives CASSYSGGAGPETQYF.

The CDR3 sequence: CASLSLGSGYTF. In DNA, the CDR3 is TGTGCCAGCCTTAGTTTAGGCTCTGGCTACACCTTC. V gene TRBV28 combines with J gene TRBJ1-2; D is uncertain. The CDR3 has 12 residues. CDR1 and CDR2 from the germline V gene are MDHEN and SYDVKM. V was pared by 8 bases and J by 7 bases, with 14 bases between.

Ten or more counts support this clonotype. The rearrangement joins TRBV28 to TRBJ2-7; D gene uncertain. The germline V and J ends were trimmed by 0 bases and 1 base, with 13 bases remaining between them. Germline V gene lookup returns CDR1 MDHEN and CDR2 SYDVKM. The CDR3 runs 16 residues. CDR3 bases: TGTGCCAGCAGTTTATGGGGCGGATCGGGTTCCTACGAGCAGTACTTC. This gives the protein CASSLWGGSGSYEQYF. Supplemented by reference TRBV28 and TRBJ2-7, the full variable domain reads DVKVTQSSRYLVKRTGEKVFLECVQDMDHENMFWYRQDPGLGLRLIYFSYDVKMKEKGDIPEGYSVSREKKERFSLILESASTNQTSMYLCASSLWGGSGSYEQYFGPGTRLTVT.

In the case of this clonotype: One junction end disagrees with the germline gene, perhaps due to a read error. CDR3 coding DNA: TGTGCCATCAGTGAGGGGGAGGCCCAGCATTTT. This encodes CAISEGEAQHF. The gene calls are TRBV6-1 and TRBJ1-5; D is perhaps TRBD1 (6 bases). CDR3 length: 11 residues. Germline V CDR1 and CDR2: MNHNS, SASEGT.

The CDR3 is CASSLVSRMNTEAFF. Written as DNA, the CDR3 is TGCGCCAGCAGCTTGGTTTCCAGAATGAACACTGAAGCTTTCTTT. The V gene is TRBV5-1, the J gene TRBJ1-1; D is uncertain. V dropped 0 bases and J dropped 0 bases, with 9 bases sitting between them. The germline gives CDR1 SGHRS, CDR2 YFSETQ. CDR3 length: 15 amino acids.

DNA for the CDR3: TGTGCCAGCAGCCAAGAGCTAGCCGGGACCCAGTACTTC. Encoded protein: CASSQELAGTQYF. The chain has TRBV3-1 and TRBJ2-5; D perhaps matches TRBD2 (5 bases). Germline loops: CDR1 LGHDT, CDR2 YNNKEL (reference sequence). V was trimmed by 0 bases and J by 7 bases, leaving 9 bases between them. The CDR3 is made up of 13 amino acids.

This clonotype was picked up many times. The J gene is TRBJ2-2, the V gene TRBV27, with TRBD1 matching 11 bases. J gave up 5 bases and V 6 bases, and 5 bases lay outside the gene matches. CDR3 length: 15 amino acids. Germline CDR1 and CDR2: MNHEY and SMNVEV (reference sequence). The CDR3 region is CASSFGTGGTGELFF. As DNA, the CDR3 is TGTGCCAGCAGCTTCGGGACAGGGGGAACCGGGGAGCTGTTTTTT.

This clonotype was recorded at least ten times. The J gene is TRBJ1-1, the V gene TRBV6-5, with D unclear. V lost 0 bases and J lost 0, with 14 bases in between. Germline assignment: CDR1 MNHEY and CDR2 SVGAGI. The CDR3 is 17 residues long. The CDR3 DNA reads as TGTGCCAGCAGTTACTCGATTTTATCGACAATGAACACTGAAGCTTTCTTT. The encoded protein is CASSYSILSTMNTEAFF.

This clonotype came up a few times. The CDR3 DNA sequence: TGTGCCAGCAGTTTAGGGCAGATCAAAAACATTCAGTACTTC. As protein: CASSLGQIKNIQYF. This chain connects TRBV12-3 or TRBV12-4 to TRBJ2-4; D remains unclear. CDR3 length: 14 amino acids. V shed 1 base and J shed 3 bases, with 7 bases lying between them.

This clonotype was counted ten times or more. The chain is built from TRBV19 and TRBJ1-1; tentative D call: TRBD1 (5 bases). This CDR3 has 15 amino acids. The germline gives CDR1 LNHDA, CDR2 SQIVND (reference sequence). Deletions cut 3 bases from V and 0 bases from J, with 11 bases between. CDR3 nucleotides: TGTGCCAGTAGTATGGGGCCGGGCATGAACACTGAAGCTTTCTTT. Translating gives CASSMGPGMNTEAFF.

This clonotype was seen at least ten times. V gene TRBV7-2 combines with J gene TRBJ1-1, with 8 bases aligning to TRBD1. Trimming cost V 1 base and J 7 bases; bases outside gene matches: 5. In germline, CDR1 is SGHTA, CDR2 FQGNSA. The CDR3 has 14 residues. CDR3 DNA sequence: TGTGCCAGCAGCTTAGTGCAGGGGGCTGGTGAAGCTTTCTTT. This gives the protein CASSLVQGAGEAFF. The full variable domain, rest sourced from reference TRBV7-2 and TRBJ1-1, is GAGVSQSPSNKVTEKGKDVELRCDPISGHTALYWYRQSLGQGLEFLIYFQGNSAPDKSGLPSDRFSAERTGGSVSTLTIQRTQQEDSAVYLCASSLVQGAGEAFFGQGTRLTVV.

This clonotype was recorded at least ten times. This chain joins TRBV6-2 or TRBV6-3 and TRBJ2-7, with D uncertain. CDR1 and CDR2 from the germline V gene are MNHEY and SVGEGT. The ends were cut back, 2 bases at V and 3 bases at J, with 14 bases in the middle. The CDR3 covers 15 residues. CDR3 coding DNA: TGTGCCAGCAGTTACCCCCCGGGCAGAGTCTACGAGCAGTACTTC. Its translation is CASSYPPGRVYEQYF.

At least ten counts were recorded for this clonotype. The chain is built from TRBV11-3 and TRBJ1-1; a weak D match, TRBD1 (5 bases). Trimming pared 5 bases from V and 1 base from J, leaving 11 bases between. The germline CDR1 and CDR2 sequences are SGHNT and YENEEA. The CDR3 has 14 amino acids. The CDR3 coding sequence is TGTGCCAGCAGCCAGGGACGGACGAACACTGAAGCTTTCTTT. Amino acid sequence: CASSQGRTNTEAFF.

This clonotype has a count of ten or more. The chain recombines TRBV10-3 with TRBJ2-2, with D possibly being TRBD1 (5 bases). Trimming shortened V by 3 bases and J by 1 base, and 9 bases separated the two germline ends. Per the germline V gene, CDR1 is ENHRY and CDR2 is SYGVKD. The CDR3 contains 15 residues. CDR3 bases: TGTGCCATCAGTGATCCCCAGGGGAACACCGGGGAGCTGTTTTTT. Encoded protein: CAISDPQGNTGELFF.

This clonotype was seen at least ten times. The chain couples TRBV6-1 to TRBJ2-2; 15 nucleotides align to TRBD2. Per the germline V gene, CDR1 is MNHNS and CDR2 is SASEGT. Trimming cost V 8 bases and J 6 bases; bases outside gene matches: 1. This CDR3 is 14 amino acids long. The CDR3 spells CASGLAGGAGELFF. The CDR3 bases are TGTGCCAGCGGACTAGCGGGGGGGGCCGGGGAGCTGTTTTTT.

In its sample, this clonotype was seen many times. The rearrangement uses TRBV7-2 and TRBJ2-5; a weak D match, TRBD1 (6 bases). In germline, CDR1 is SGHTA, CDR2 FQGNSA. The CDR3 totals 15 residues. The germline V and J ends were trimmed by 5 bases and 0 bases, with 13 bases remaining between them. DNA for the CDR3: TGTGCCAGCAGCCCCCTAGGGGGATACCAAGAGACCCAGTACTTC. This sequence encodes CASSPLGGYQETQYF.

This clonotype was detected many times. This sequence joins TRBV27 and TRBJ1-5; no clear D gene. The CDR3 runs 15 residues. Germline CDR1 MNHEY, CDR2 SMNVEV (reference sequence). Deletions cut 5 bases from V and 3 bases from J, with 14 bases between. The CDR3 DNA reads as TGTGCCAGCAGTGGCTTGGGTTCGGACAATCAGCCCCAGCATTTT. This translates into CASSGLGSDNQPQHF.

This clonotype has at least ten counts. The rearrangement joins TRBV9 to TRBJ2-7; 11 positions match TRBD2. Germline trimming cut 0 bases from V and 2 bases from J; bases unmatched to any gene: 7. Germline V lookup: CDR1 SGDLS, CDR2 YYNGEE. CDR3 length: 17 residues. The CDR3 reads CASSVAGGTSGPYEQYF. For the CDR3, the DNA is TGTGCCAGCAGCGTAGCCGGAGGGACTAGCGGTCCCTACGAGCAGTACTTC. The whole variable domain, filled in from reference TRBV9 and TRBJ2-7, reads DSGVTQTPKHLITATGQRVTLRCSPRSGDLSVYWYQQSLDQGLQFLIQYYNGEERAKGNILERFSAQQFPDLHSELNLSSLELGDSALYFCASSVAGGTSGPYEQYFGPGTRLTVT.

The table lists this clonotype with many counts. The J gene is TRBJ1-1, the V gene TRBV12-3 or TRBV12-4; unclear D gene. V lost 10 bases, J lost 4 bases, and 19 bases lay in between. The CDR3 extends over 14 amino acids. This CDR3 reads CANLAPVKGTEAFF. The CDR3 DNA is TGTGCCAACTTGGCCCCGGTGAAGGGCACTGAAGCTTTCTTT.

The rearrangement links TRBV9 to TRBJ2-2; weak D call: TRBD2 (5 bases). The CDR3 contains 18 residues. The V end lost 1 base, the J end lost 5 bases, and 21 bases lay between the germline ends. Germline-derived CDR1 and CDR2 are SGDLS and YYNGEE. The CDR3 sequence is CASSVPTIGTRATGELFF. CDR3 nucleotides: TGTGCCAGCAGCGTACCGACTATCGGTACTAGAGCTACCGGGGAGCTGTTTTTT.

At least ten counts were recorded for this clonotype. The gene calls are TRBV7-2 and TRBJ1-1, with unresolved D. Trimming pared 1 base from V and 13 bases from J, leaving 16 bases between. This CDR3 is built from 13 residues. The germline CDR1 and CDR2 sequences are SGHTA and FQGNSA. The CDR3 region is CASSLGDIGISFF. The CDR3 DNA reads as TGTGCCAGCAGCTTAGGTGACATCGGAATAAGTTTCTTT.

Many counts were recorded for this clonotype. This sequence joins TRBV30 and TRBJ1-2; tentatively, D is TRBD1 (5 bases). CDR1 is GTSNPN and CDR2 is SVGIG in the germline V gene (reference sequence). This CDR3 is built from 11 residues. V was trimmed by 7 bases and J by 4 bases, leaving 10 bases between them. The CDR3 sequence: CAYGQGYGYTF. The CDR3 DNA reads TGTGCCTACGGACAAGGCTATGGCTACACCTTC.

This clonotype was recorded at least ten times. This chain's CDR3 is CAFLDGPGIYEQYF. Written as DNA, the CDR3 is TGTGCCTTTCTCGACGGCCCGGGGATATACGAGCAGTACTTC. The genes are TRBV30 and TRBJ2-7; the D gene is possibly TRBD2 (5 bases). The V end lost 7 bases, the J end lost 4 bases, and 20 bases lay between the germline ends. Looked up from germline, CDR1 is GTSNPN and CDR2 is SVGIG (reference sequence). The CDR3 extends over 14 amino acids. Full variable domain (missing parts from reference TRBV30 and TRBJ2-7): SQTIHQWPATLVQPVGSPLSLECTVEGTSNPNLYWYRQAAGRGLQLLFYSVGIGQISSEVPQNLSASRPQDRQFILSSKKLLLSDSGFYLCAFLDGPGIYEQYFGPGTRLTVT.

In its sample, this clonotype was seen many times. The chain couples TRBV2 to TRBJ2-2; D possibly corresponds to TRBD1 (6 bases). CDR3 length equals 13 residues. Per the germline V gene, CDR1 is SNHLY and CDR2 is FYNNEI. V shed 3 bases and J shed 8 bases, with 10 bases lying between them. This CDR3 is CASSDRGLGELFF. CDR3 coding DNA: TGTGCCAGCAGTGACAGGGGTTTAGGGGAGCTGTTTTTT. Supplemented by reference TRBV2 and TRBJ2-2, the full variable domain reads EPEVTQTPSHQVTQMGQEVILRCVPISNHLYFYWYRQILGQKVEFLVSFYNNEISEKSEIFDDQFSVERPDGSNFTLKIRSTKLEDSAMYFCASSDRGLGELFFGEGSRLTVL.